This TCR beta chain emerged from a study of T cells expressing NK-cell markers. Points from the study as a whole: In a handful of donors, dominant clonotypes made up roughly 28.3-65% of CD3+CD56-NKG2C+ cells. NKG2C+ dominant clonotypes from 5 to 7 donors made up about 1.0-7.5% of CD8+ T cells.

cDNA encoding TCR beta was synthesized via 5'RACE template switching incorporating UMIs. Following a re-call of the 5' RACE reads, TCRdb has one entry per CDR3 protein and lacks DNA. The sample totals about 390,000 distinct CDR3 sequences. Points on this clonotype: What it binds is unknown.

This CDR3 comprises 15 residues. Germline loops: CDR1 LGHDT, CDR2 YNNKEL (reference sequence). Sequencing used blood T cells: a sorted CD56 or NKG2C T cell subset, CD4+ or CD8+ T cells, or bulk PBMC T cells (not recorded which). The TCR was taken from a woman aged 45-65 years in good health. The V call is TRBV3-1, the J call TRBJ2-2. CDR3 sequence: CASSQVRVHTGELFF.